This T cell receptor (beta chain) came from a study of blood T cell repertoires in COVID-19. This table comes from immunoSEQ multiplex PCR, and its TCRdb copy is limited to in-frame clones, with some not included. The sample has 270,000 or so clones, 65% to 90% seen once; the top ten hold roughly 13%. This clone was picked up one time. The CDR3 has 16 residues. Germline V gene data show CDR1 as LGHNA and CDR2 as YSLEER. The V gene lost 6 bases and the J gene lost 4 bases, with 19 bases spanning the gap. V and J are TRBV4-3 and TRBJ2-1; maybe TRBD2 (6 bases). The origin of this receptor is a human donor in a cohort sampled during active COVID-19. The sequenced sample consisted of peripheral blood. The CDR3 nucleotides are TGCGCCAGCAGTTTATTTCACCGGGACTCTTACAATGAGCAGTTCTTC. Encoded protein: CASSLFHRDSYNEQFF.